This T cell receptor beta chain was found in a study of vaccination effects on CD4 cells after COVID-19. Regarding this clone: Its cognate antigen is unknown.

Around day 10 of culture, CD4+ T cells were separated out. Trimming took 6 bases from V and 4 from J, leaving 12 bases between them. The CDR3 runs to 12 residues. Germline lookup yields CDR1 SQVTM and CDR2 ANQGSEA. Assay: immunoSEQ multiplex PCR; the TCRdb copy retains only in-frame clones and omits some. The sample contains 45,000 to 75,000 clones, 70% to 80% of which appear only once. This sequence was found in a human donor who received a COVID-19 vaccine. This sample comprised CD4+ T cells from PBMCs cultured without peptide, obtained before COVID-19 vaccination. The J gene is TRBJ1-1, the V gene TRBV29-1; D is undetermined. The CDR3 protein is CSVAPLGTEAFF. The CDR3 DNA follows: TGCAGCGTAGCCCCACTGGGCACTGAAGCTTTCTTT.